A single sample gave rise to the 8 T cell receptor beta chains below, sequenced in a study of cytomegalovirus exposure and HLA in healthy donors. The PCR was carried out with 60 Vbeta primers and 13 Jbeta primers. The table came from immunoSEQ multiplex PCR; TCRdb's copy has only in-frame clones and leaves some out. The table has more than 75,000 clones, roughly 86% seen once. The specimen was PBMCs. The receptors originated from a woman aged 18 to 35 in good health and CMV-seropositive.

This chain connects TRBV15 to TRBJ1-6; D gene uncertain. There are 13 residues in the CDR3. Germline V gene data show CDR1 as LNHNV and CDR2 as YYDKDF (reference sequence). Trimming removed 8 bases from V and 11 bases from J, with 16 bases in between. The CDR3, as DNA: TGTGCCACCTCTGATCGGTATCCTGCACCCCTCCACTTT. Amino acids: CATSDRYPAPLHF. Using reference TRBV15 and TRBJ1-6 for the parts outside the CDR3, the full variable domain is DAMVIQNPRYQVTQFGKPVTLSCSQTLNHNVMYWYQQKSSQAPKLLFHYYDKDFNNEADTPDNFQSRRPNTSFCFLDIRSPGLGDTAMYLCATSDRYPAPLHFGNGTRLTVT.

This clone was found once. The genes are TRBV7-6 and TRBJ2-7, with D possibly matching TRBD2 (6 bases). Per germline, CDR1 SGHVS and CDR2 FNYEAQ. This CDR3 has 15 residues. Trimming removed 1 base at V and 2 bases at J, with 12 bases between. Here the CDR3 DNA reads TGTGCCAGCAGCTTAGTGGCTAGCGTGGCCTACGAGCAGTACTTC. Encoded protein: CASSLVASVAYEQYF.

The CDR3 is CAIRRQSTNFYEQYF. The CDR3 DNA reads TGTGCCATCAGACGACAGTCCACGAACTTTTACGAGCAGTACTTC. The genes are TRBV10-3 and TRBJ2-7, with D possibly being TRBD1 (5 bases). Germline CDR1 and CDR2: ENHRY and SYGVKD. The V gene lost 6 bases and the J gene lost 4 bases, with 19 bases spanning the gap. This CDR3 spans 15 amino acids.

V usage is TRBV28 and J usage is TRBJ2-3, with 11 bases that match TRBD2. Germline CDR1 and CDR2: MDHEN and SYDVKM. The CDR3 extends over 19 amino acids. Trimming cost V 3 bases and J 3 bases; bases outside gene matches: 14. As DNA, the CDR3 is TGTGCCAGCAGTTTTTGGGTCAACGACATAGCGGGAGGGACAGATACGCAGTATTTT. Protein product: CASSFWVNDIAGGTDTQYF.

This clone was observed a single time. The J gene is TRBJ2-1, the V gene TRBV27; TRBD1 agrees at 7 bases. After removal of 6 bases from V and 2 bases from J, the junction contained 10 bases not matched to a gene. This CDR3 has 16 amino acids. The V gene's germline CDR1 is MNHEY and CDR2 SMNVEV (reference sequence). CDR3 region: CASSSIGQVPYNEQFF. The CDR3, as DNA: TGTGCCAGCAGCTCCATTGGACAGGTCCCCTACAATGAGCAGTTCTTC.

V gene TRBV2 combines with J gene TRBJ1-5; D gene unclear. V lost 6 bases and J 5 bases, leaving 14 bases between the germline ends. CDR1 and CDR2 (germline): SNHLY, FYNNEI. The CDR3 is made up of 14 amino acids. The CDR3 reads CASRGSEGDQPQHF. The CDR3 nucleotides read TGTGCCAGCAGGGGCAGCGAGGGCGATCAGCCCCAGCATTTT.

This clone appeared a few times. The chain uses TRBV4-1 and TRBJ1-1; D is undetermined. From germline, CDR1 is MGHRA and CDR2 YSYEKL. The germline V and J ends were trimmed by 0 bases and 1 base, with 12 bases remaining between them. The CDR3 is 16 amino acids. This CDR3 is CASSQDAGRPNTEAFF. As DNA, the CDR3 is TGCGCCAGCAGCCAAGACGCTGGCAGGCCGAACACTGAAGCTTTCTTT.

This clone was recorded a few times. The genes are TRBV7-8 and TRBJ2-1; 8 bases line up with TRBD2. Germline CDR1 reads SGHVS; CDR2 reads FQNEAQ. The V segment lost 6 bases and the J segment 4 bases; nucleotides outside the gene matches: 11. The CDR3 length is 16 residues. CDR3 protein: CASRKGLAGRYNEQFF. For the CDR3, the DNA is TGTGCCAGCAGAAAAGGGCTAGCGGGCCGATACAATGAGCAGTTCTTC.